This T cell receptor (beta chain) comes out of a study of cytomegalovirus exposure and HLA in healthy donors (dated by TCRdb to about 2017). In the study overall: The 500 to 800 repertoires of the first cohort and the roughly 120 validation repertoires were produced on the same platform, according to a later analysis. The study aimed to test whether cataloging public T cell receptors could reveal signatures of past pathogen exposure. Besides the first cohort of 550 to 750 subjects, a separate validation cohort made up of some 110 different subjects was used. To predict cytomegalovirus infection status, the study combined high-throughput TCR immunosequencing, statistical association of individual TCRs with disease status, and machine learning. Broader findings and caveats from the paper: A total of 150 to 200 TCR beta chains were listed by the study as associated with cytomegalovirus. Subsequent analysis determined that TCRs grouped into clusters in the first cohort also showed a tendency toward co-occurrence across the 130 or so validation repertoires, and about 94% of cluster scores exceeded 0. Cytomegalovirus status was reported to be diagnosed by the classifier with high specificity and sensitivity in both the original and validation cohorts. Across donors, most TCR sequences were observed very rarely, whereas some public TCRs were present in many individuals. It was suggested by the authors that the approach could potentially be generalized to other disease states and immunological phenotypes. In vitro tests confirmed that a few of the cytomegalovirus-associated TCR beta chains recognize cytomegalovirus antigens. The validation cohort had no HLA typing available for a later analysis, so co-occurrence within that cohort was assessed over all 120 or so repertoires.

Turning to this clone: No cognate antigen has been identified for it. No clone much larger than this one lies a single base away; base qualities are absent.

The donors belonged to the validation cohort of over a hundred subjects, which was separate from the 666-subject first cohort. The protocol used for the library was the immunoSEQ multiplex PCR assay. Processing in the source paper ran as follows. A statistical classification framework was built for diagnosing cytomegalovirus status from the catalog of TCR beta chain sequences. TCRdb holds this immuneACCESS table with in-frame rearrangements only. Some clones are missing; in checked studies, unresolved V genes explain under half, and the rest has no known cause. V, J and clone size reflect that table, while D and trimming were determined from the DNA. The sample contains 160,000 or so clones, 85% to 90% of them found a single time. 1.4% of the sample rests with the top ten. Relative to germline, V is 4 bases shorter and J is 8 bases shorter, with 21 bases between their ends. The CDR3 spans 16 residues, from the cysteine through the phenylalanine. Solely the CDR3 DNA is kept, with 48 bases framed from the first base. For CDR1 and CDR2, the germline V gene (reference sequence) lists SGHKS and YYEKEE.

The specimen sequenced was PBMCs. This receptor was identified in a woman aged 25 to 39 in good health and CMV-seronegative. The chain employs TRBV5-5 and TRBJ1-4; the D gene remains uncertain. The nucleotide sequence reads TGTGCCAGCAGCACGGGGTCGGGAGCTTTAGTAGAAAAACTGTTTTTT. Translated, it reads CASSTGSGALVEKLFF.